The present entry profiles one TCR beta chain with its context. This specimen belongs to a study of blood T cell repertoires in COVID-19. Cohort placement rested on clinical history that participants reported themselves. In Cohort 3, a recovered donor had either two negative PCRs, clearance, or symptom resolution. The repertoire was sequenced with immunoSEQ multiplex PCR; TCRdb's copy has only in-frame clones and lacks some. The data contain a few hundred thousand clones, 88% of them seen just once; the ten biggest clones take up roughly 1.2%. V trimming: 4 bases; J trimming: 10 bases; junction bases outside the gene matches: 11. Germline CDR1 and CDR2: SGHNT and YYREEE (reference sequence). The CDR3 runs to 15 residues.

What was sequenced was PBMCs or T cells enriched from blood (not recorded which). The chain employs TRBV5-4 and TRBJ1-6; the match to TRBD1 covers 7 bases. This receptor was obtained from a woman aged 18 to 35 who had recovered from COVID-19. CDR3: CASSQTGQATSPLHF. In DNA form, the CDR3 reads TGTGCCAGCAGCCAGACAGGGCAGGCGACGTCACCCCTCCACTTT.